Shown below are 20 T cell receptor beta chains from a single sample sequenced in a study of TIL therapy for anti-PD-1-resistant metastatic lung cancer. This sample's time point: pre-treatment sample, taken before nivolumab and TIL therapy. Sequencing used immunoSEQ v3. The method was immunoSEQ multiplex PCR; TCRdb's version includes in-frame clones alone and lacks a portion of them. This table holds some 60,000 clones, 70% to 75% found once. This material consisted of blood, taken at baseline. Every receptor here comes from a person aged 30 to 80 with non-small cell lung cancer.

This chain links TRBV4-1 with TRBJ1-4; 7 bases agree with TRBD1. The CDR3 is 16 amino acids. V gave up 1 base and J gave up 3 bases; unmatched junction bases: 5. Germline CDR1 is MGHRA and CDR2 is YSYEKL. Here the CDR3 DNA reads TGCGCCAGCAGCCAAGCCGGCGGACAGGCTAATGAAAAACTGTTTTTT. This codes for CASSQAGGQANEKLFF.

The rearrangement uses TRBV28 and TRBJ1-4; the match to TRBD1 covers 9 bases. V shed 6 bases, J shed 8 bases, and the junction held 7 bases outside the gene matches. Germline assignment: CDR1 MDHEN and CDR2 SYDVKM. The CDR3 runs 14 residues. CDR3 bases: TGTGCCAGCAGAGCACAGGGGGCGAAAGAAAAACTGTTTTTT. Translating it yields CASRAQGAKEKLFF.

J is TRBJ2-7 and V is TRBV19; D perhaps matches TRBD1 (6 bases). The CDR3 sequence is 14 residues long. Germline assignment: CDR1 LNHDA and CDR2 SQIVND (reference sequence). The germline V and J ends were trimmed by 5 bases and 0 bases, with 11 bases remaining between them. DNA for the CDR3: TGTGCCAGTAGTCTTGCAGGGGCCTCCTACGAGCAGTACTTC. This codes for CASSLAGASYEQYF.

The chain uses TRBV29-1 and TRBJ2-1; 8 positions match TRBD2. Losses at the gene ends were 2 bases for V and 3 bases for J; bases not matched to a gene: 6. Germline V gene sequence: CDR1 SQVTM, CDR2 ANQGSEA. CDR3 length: 15 amino acids. The CDR3 region is CSVEFSSGGYNEQFF. Written as DNA, the CDR3 is TGCAGCGTTGAATTCTCCAGCGGGGGCTACAATGAGCAGTTCTTC.

V gene TRBV18 combines with J gene TRBJ2-3; tentative D call: TRBD2 (6 bases). The ends were cut back, 2 bases at V and 1 base at J, with 13 bases in the middle. Germline lookup yields CDR1 KGHSH and CDR2 LQKENI. The CDR3 has 16 residues. CDR3 in amino acids: CASSPWASVGTDTQYF. CDR3 nucleotides: TGTGCCAGCTCACCATGGGCTAGCGTTGGCACAGATACGCAGTATTTT.

The V gene is TRBV11-2, the J gene TRBJ2-1, with 8 bases identical to TRBD2. The V gene end was trimmed by 1 base and the J gene end by 7 bases; junction bases not matched to a gene: 12. CDR1 is SGHAT and CDR2 is FQNNGV in the germline V gene. The CDR3 has 17 residues. The CDR3 loop reads CASSLGRPGLVGNEQFF. The CDR3 DNA sequence: TGTGCCAGCAGCTTAGGACGCCCGGGACTAGTAGGTAATGAGCAGTTCTTC. Full variable domain (remainder filled in from reference TRBV11-2 and TRBJ2-1): EAGVAQSPRYKIIEKRQSVAFWCNPISGHATLYWYQQILGQGPKLLIQFQNNGVVDDSQLPKDRFSAERLKGVDSTLKIQPAKLEDSAVYLCASSLGRPGLVGNEQFFGPGTRLTVL.

The chain recombines TRBV13 with TRBJ2-7; D is tentatively TRBD1 or TRBD2 (5 bases each). The V gene's germline CDR1 is PRHDT and CDR2 FYEKMQ (reference sequence). V lost 0 bases and J lost 0, with 6 bases in between. The CDR3 runs 14 residues. For the CDR3, the DNA is TGTGCCAGCAGCTTAGGGGGGGACTCCTACGAGCAGTACTTC. It codes for CASSLGGDSYEQYF.

The chain is built from TRBV7-9 and TRBJ1-1; tentative D call: TRBD1 (6 bases). The CDR3 has 15 amino acids. The germline gives CDR1 SEHNR, CDR2 FQNEAQ (reference sequence). V gave up 0 bases and J gave up 6 bases, with 14 bases separating them. CDR3 DNA: TGTGCCAGCAGCTTAGCGCTTGGGGAGGGGGCTGAAGCTTTCTTT. As protein: CASSLALGEGAEAFF.

This chain links TRBV27 with TRBJ1-1; maybe TRBD1 (6 bases). Germline V lookup: CDR1 MNHEY, CDR2 SMNVEV (reference sequence). This CDR3 has 16 residues. Trimming left V 4 bases short and J 0 bases short, with 15 bases between. The CDR3 loop reads CASSYLWGAVNTEAFF. CDR3 coding DNA: TGTGCCAGCAGTTACCTTTGGGGGGCGGTGAACACTGAAGCTTTCTTT.

Here the CDR3 reads CASSTGGEETQYF. The CDR3 bases are TGTGCCAGCAGTACAGGGGGCGAAGAGACCCAGTACTTC. The rearrangement uses TRBV6-1 and TRBJ2-5; 9 bases agree with TRBD1. With V trimmed by 5 bases and J by 3 bases, 1 base remained unmatched. The CDR3 has 13 residues. CDR1 is MNHNS and CDR2 is SASEGT in the germline V gene.

Only a few counts were recorded for this clone. This sequence joins TRBV7-9 and TRBJ2-7; a possible D gene is TRBD1 (8 bases). The V end was cut by 4 bases, the J end by 5 bases, with 18 bases between. Germline V gene sequence: CDR1 SEHNR, CDR2 FQNEAQ (reference sequence). The CDR3 is 15 amino acids. Written as DNA, the CDR3 is TGTGCCAGCAGCTCACAGGGAGGGGACAGGCACGAGCAGTACTTC. Protein: CASSSQGGDRHEQYF.

The rearrangement uses TRBV15 and TRBJ1-4; D not resolved. The CDR3 runs to 15 residues. Trimming removed 0 bases from V and 4 bases from J, with 9 bases in between. Germline values: CDR1 LNHNV, CDR2 YYDKDF (reference sequence). CDR3 sequence (DNA): TGTGCCACCAGCAGAGAGAGTAGGAATAATGAAAAACTGTTTTTT. This encodes CATSRESRNNEKLFF.

The chain carries TRBV28 and TRBJ2-7; 10 bases agree with TRBD2. Germline assignment: CDR1 MDHEN and CDR2 SYDVKM. The CDR3 sequence is 14 residues long. The trim removed 7 bases at V and 5 bases at J, leaving 8 bases unmatched. CDR3 amino acids: CASNLGLAINEQYF. The CDR3 region has the DNA TGTGCCAGCAACTTGGGACTAGCGATCAACGAGCAGTACTTC.

This chain connects TRBV7-2 to TRBJ2-7; perhaps TRBD2 as D (5 bases). The germline V and J ends were trimmed by 4 bases and 3 bases, with 10 bases remaining between them. This CDR3 has 13 residues. Per germline, CDR1 SGHTA and CDR2 FQGNSA. For the CDR3, the DNA is TGTGCCAGCAGCTACAACCGGGGCTACGAGCAGTACTTC. Its translation: CASSYNRGYEQYF.

The chain recombines TRBV15 with TRBJ2-3; possibly TRBD1 for D (5 bases). CDR3 length: 17 residues. With 5 bases removed from V and 1 base from J, the gap between germline ends came to 19 bases. From germline, CDR1 is LNHNV and CDR2 YYDKDF (reference sequence). The CDR3 DNA sequence: TGTGCCACCAGCCCTGGGGCTGGGAAAGGTCGCACAGATACGCAGTATTTT. Translation: CATSPGAGKGRTDTQYF.

The V call is TRBV7-3, the J call TRBJ2-1; 8 nucleotides align to TRBD2. CDR3 size: 16 residues. Germline V gives CDR1 SGHTA, CDR2 FQGTGA. The junction had 6 bases not matched to a gene; V was cut back by 5 bases and J by 0 bases. The CDR3 here is CASSPLAGSSYNEQFF. CDR3 DNA: TGTGCCAGCAGCCCATTAGCGGGAAGCTCCTACAATGAGCAGTTCTTC. Combining the CDR3 with reference TRBV7-3 and TRBJ2-1 gives the whole variable domain GAGVSQTPSNKVTEKGKYVELRCDPISGHTALYWYRQSLGQGPEFLIYFQGTGAADDSGLPNDRFFAVRPEGSVSTLKIQRTERGDSAVYLCASSPLAGSSYNEQFFGPGTRLTVL.

CDR3 DNA sequence: TGTGCCAGCAGCAGAGACAGGGCCTATGGCTACACCTTC. It encodes CASSRDRAYGYTF. V usage is TRBV13 and J usage is TRBJ1-2, with 7 nucleotides matching TRBD1. Germline CDR1 and CDR2: PRHDT and FYEKMQ (reference sequence). V was clipped by 5 bases and J by 4 bases; unmatched bases: 4. There are 13 residues in the CDR3.

This chain connects TRBV28 to TRBJ1-2, with TRBD1 matching over 7 bases. V shed 0 bases and J 0 bases; nucleotides not matched to a gene: 1. The CDR3 consists of 15 residues. Germline V lookup: CDR1 MDHEN, CDR2 SYDVKM. The CDR3 loop reads CASSLWGTANYGYTF. Here the CDR3 DNA reads TGTGCCAGCAGTTTATGGGGGACAGCTAACTATGGCTACACCTTC.

The chain joins TRBV19 to TRBJ2-7; no reliable D call. V dropped 9 bases and J dropped 7 bases, with 7 bases sitting between them. From germline, CDR1 is LNHDA and CDR2 SQIVND (reference sequence). This CDR3 contains 9 residues. CDR3 sequence reads: CARSGEQYF. Written as DNA, the CDR3 is TGTGCCAGGTCAGGAGAGCAGTACTTC.

The chain links TRBV5-8 to TRBJ2-1; TRBD2 matches 10 bases. Germline V gene sequence: CDR1 SGHTS, CDR2 YDEGEE. There are 15 residues in the CDR3. The junction had 5 bases not matched to a gene; V was cut back by 1 base and J by 7 bases. CDR3 DNA sequence: TGTGCCAGCAGCTTGAGCGGGAGGGCCGCAAATGAGCAGTTCTTC. Its protein is CASSLSGRAANEQFF.